The rows below give T cell receptor beta chains drawn from one sample of a study of T cell changes during pregnancy in multiple sclerosis. This table comes from immunoSEQ multiplex PCR, and its TCRdb copy is limited to in-frame clones, with some not included. The sample lists about 73,000 clones, about nine tenths occurring once. This material consisted of peripheral blood, taken after pregnancy. These receptors were collected from a female donor in good health, enrolled as a control in a pregnancy study. Each CDR3 is given with its conserved first and last residue. The order of the fields is D gene, CDR3 length, clone size, J gene, V gene, CDR3 DNA, CDR3 protein. A D gene is named only where the DNA matches it firmly. Where a row states a size, it is once, few, many or the class of an expanded clone; other rows omit it.

d_gene: TRBD2
len: 16
abundance: -
j_gene: TRBJ2-3
v_gene: TRBV7-9
CDR3nt: TGTGCCAGCAGCCGACCGGGACTAGCGGGAGGGGATACGCAGTATTTT
CDR3aa: CASSRPGLAGGDTQYF

d_gene: -
len: 15
abundance: -
j_gene: TRBJ2-3
v_gene: TRBV5-6
CDR3nt: TGTGCCAGCAGCTTGGTTCAGGGGCGCACAGATACGCAGTATTTT
CDR3aa: CASSLVQGRTDTQYF

d_gene: -
len: 11
abundance: -
j_gene: TRBJ2-7
v_gene: TRBV30
CDR3nt: TGTGCCTGGAGGGGGGGACTCGAGCAGTACTTC
CDR3aa: CAWRGGLEQYF

d_gene: TRBD2
len: 17
abundance: -
j_gene: TRBJ2-3
v_gene: TRBV27
CDR3nt: TGTGCCACCATGGGACTAGCGGGGGCCGAGAGCACAGATACGCAGTATTTT
CDR3aa: CATMGLAGAESTDTQYF

d_gene: -
len: 13
abundance: -
j_gene: TRBJ2-5
v_gene: TRBV6-5
CDR3nt: TGTGCCAGCAGTCACAGTCTTGACGAGACCCAGTACTTC
CDR3aa: CASSHSLDETQYF

d_gene: -
len: 12
abundance: -
j_gene: TRBJ1-2
v_gene: TRBV12-2
CDR3nt: TGTGCAAGTCGCTTACCTGACTATGGCTACACCTTC
CDR3aa: CASRLPDYGYTF

d_gene: TRBD1
len: 15
abundance: -
j_gene: TRBJ1-6
v_gene: TRBV14
CDR3nt: TGTGCCAGCAGCCTAAGACAGGGAAGGGATTCACCCCTCCACTTT
CDR3aa: CASSLRQGRDSPLHF

d_gene: -
len: 16
abundance: -
j_gene: TRBJ1-2
v_gene: TRBV15
CDR3nt: TGTGCCACCAGCAGAGATGATGCACAGGGACGCTATGGCTACACCTTC
CDR3aa: CATSRDDAQGRYGYTF

d_gene: -
len: 14
abundance: -
j_gene: TRBJ1-5
v_gene: TRBV30
CDR3nt: TGTGCCTGGAGTGCCGGGAGGGGAAATCAGCCCCAGCATTTT
CDR3aa: CAWSAGRGNQPQHF

d_gene: -
len: 14
abundance: -
j_gene: TRBJ2-1
v_gene: TRBV5-1
CDR3nt: TGCGCCAGCAGCGTTGGGAGGTCCTACAATGAGCAGTTCTTC
CDR3aa: CASSVGRSYNEQFF

d_gene: -
len: 14
abundance: -
j_gene: TRBJ1-2
v_gene: TRBV9
CDR3nt: -
CDR3aa: CASSVDVGQGTFKF

d_gene: TRBD2
len: 18
abundance: once
j_gene: TRBJ2-1
v_gene: TRBV5-1
CDR3nt: TGCGCCAGCAGCTTGGCCAGGCATAGCGGGGAAACCTACAATGAGCAGTTCTTC
CDR3aa: CASSLARHSGETYNEQFF

d_gene: -
len: 16
abundance: -
j_gene: TRBJ1-3
v_gene: TRBV5-4
CDR3nt: TGTGCCAGCAGCCAAATAGGACAGTTCTCTGGAAACACCATATATTTT
CDR3aa: CASSQIGQFSGNTIYF

d_gene: -
len: 13
abundance: -
j_gene: TRBJ2-1
v_gene: TRBV27
CDR3nt: TGTGCCAGCAGTTTTCGGGAGTCGGGTGAGCAGTTCTTC
CDR3aa: CASSFRESGEQFF

d_gene: -
len: 14
abundance: -
j_gene: TRBJ2-5
v_gene: TRBV11-2
CDR3nt: TGTGCCAGCAGCCCGAATAAGGGAGAAGAGACCCAGTACTTC
CDR3aa: CASSPNKGEETQYF

d_gene: TRBD1
len: 15
abundance: -
j_gene: TRBJ1-5
v_gene: TRBV19
CDR3nt: TGTGCCAGTAGTGCGAGGACAGGGGGCCATCAGCCCCAGCATTTT
CDR3aa: CASSARTGGHQPQHF

d_gene: TRBD1
len: 13
abundance: once
j_gene: TRBJ1-2
v_gene: TRBV19
CDR3nt: TGTGCCAGTAGGGGGACAGGATATGGTGGCTACACCTTC
CDR3aa: CASRGTGYGGYTF

d_gene: TRBD2
len: 15
abundance: -
j_gene: TRBJ2-1
v_gene: TRBV18
CDR3nt: TGTGCCAGCTCACCAGTAGCGGGAGGGCGCAATGAGCAGTTCTTC
CDR3aa: CASSPVAGGRNEQFF

d_gene: -
len: 19
abundance: -
j_gene: TRBJ1-1
v_gene: TRBV11-2
CDR3nt: TGTGCCAGCAGCTTAGCCACGATGGGCCAAGGCAAAAATGACCGACCCGCTTTCTTT
CDR3aa: CASSLATMGQGKNDRPAFF

d_gene: -
len: 18
abundance: -
j_gene: TRBJ1-6
v_gene: TRBV14
CDR3nt: TGTGCCAGCAGCCCGACCAGACTCGCGAGCTCCTATAATTCACCCCTCCACTTT
CDR3aa: CASSPTRLASSYNSPLHF

d_gene: -
len: 13
abundance: -
j_gene: TRBJ1-1
v_gene: TRBV7-2
CDR3nt: TGTGCCAGCAGGTGGGGCACAAGGACTGAAGCTTTCTTT
CDR3aa: CASRWGTRTEAFF

d_gene: -
len: 15
abundance: once
j_gene: TRBJ1-4
v_gene: TRBV6-5
CDR3nt: TGTGCCAGCAGTTCCATAACAGGGAATGGAGAAAAACTGTTTTTT
CDR3aa: CASSSITGNGEKLFF

d_gene: -
len: 12
abundance: few
j_gene: TRBJ2-7
v_gene: TRBV10-3
CDR3nt: TGTGCCATCAGGACTAGCTCCTACGAGCAGTACTTC
CDR3aa: CAIRTSSYEQYF

d_gene: -
len: 15
abundance: -
j_gene: TRBJ1-1
v_gene: TRBV4-1
CDR3nt: TGCGCCAGCAGCGAGATCCGGCAGGGCGACACTGAAGCTTTCTTT
CDR3aa: CASSEIRQGDTEAFF

d_gene: -
len: 15
abundance: -
j_gene: TRBJ1-1
v_gene: TRBV9
CDR3nt: TGTGCCAGCAGCGTAGGAACAGGGATGAACACTGAAGCTTTCTTT
CDR3aa: CASSVGTGMNTEAFF

d_gene: -
len: 14
abundance: -
j_gene: TRBJ2-2
v_gene: TRBV5-4
CDR3nt: TGTGCCAGCTCTTCAGGGTTAAGCACCGGGGAGCTGTTTTTT
CDR3aa: CASSSGLSTGELFF

d_gene: -
len: 13
abundance: -
j_gene: TRBJ2-7
v_gene: TRBV10-3
CDR3nt: TGTGCCATCAGTCACGGGACTCCACCAGAGCAGTACTTC
CDR3aa: CAISHGTPPEQYF

d_gene: -
len: 15
abundance: -
j_gene: TRBJ2-7
v_gene: TRBV5-1
CDR3nt: TGCGCCAGCAGCTTGGTTGCTAGTCTTGTCCACGAGCAGTACTTC
CDR3aa: CASSLVASLVHEQYF

d_gene: -
len: 11
abundance: -
j_gene: TRBJ1-2
v_gene: TRBV20-1
CDR3nt: TGCAGTGCCCGGTCGAACTATGGCTACACCTTC
CDR3aa: CSARSNYGYTF

d_gene: -
len: 15
abundance: -
j_gene: TRBJ1-4
v_gene: TRBV6-5
CDR3nt: TGTGCCAGCAGCCTGAAGGGGGTCCTCGTCGAAAAACTGTTTTTT
CDR3aa: CASSLKGVLVEKLFF

d_gene: -
len: 13
abundance: -
j_gene: TRBJ1-3
v_gene: TRBV30
CDR3nt: TGTGCCTGGAGTGTAGGAGGGGGAAACACCATATATTTT
CDR3aa: CAWSVGGGNTIYF

d_gene: -
len: 13
abundance: -
j_gene: TRBJ1-1
v_gene: TRBV10-3
CDR3nt: TGTGCCATCAGGGTCGACAGAGCCACTGAAGCTTTCTTT
CDR3aa: CAIRVDRATEAFF

d_gene: -
len: 14
abundance: few
j_gene: TRBJ1-1
v_gene: TRBV7-9
CDR3nt: TGTGCCAGCAGCTTAATAACAGAGAACACTGAAGCTTTCTTT
CDR3aa: CASSLITENTEAFF

d_gene: -
len: 13
abundance: once
j_gene: TRBJ2-1
v_gene: TRBV2
CDR3nt: TGTGCCAGCAGTGGCGGACAGCTCAATGAGCAGTTCTTC
CDR3aa: CASSGGQLNEQFF

d_gene: TRBD1
len: 14
abundance: -
j_gene: TRBJ1-2
v_gene: TRBV2
CDR3nt: TGTGCCAGCAGCGCAGGGGGCCCCTACGATGGCTACACCTTC
CDR3aa: CASSAGGPYDGYTF